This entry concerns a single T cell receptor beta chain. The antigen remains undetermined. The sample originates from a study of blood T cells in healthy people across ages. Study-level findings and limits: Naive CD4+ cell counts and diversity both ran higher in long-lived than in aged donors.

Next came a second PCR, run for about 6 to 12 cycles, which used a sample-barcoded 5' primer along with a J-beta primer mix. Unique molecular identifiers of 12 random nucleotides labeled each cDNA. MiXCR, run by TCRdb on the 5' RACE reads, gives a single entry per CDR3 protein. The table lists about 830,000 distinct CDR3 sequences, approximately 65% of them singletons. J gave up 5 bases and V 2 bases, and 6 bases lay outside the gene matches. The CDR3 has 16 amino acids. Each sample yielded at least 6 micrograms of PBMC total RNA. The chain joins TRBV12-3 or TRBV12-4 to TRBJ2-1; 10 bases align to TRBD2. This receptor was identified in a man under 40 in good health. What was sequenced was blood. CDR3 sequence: CASSLLAGGFDNEQFF. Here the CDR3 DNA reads TGTGCCAGCAGTTTATTAGCGGGAGGTTTCGACAATGAGCAGTTCTTC.